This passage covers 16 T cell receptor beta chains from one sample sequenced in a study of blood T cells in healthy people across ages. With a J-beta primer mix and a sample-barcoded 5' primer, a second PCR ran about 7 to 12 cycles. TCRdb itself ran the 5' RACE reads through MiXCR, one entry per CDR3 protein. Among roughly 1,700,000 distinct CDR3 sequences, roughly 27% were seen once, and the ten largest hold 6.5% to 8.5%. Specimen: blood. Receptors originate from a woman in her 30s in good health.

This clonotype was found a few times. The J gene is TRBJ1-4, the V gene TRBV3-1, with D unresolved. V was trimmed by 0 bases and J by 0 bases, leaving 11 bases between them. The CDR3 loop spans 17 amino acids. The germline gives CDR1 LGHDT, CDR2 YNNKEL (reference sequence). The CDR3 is CASSQEPEQATNEKLFF. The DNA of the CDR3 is TGTGCCAGCAGCCAAGAGCCAGAACAAGCAACTAATGAAAAACTGTTTTTT.

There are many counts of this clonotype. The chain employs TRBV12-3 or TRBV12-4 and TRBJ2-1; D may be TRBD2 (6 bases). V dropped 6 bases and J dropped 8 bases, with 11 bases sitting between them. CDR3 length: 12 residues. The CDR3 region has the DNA TGTGCCAGCAGCTTCTGGGGGGATGAGCAGTTCTTC. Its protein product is CASSFWGDEQFF.

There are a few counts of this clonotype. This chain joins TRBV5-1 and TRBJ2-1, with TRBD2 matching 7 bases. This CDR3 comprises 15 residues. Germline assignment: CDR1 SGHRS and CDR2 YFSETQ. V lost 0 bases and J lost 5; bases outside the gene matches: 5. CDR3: CASSLESGGHNEQFF. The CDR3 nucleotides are TGCGCCAGCAGCTTGGAATCGGGGGGACACAATGAGCAGTTCTTC. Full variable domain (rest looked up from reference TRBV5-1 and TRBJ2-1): KAGVTQTPRYLIKTRGQQVTLSCSPISGHRSVSWYQQTPGQGLQFLFEYFSETQRNKGNFPGRFSGRQFSNSRSEMNVSTLELGDSALYLCASSLESGGHNEQFFGPGTRLTVL.

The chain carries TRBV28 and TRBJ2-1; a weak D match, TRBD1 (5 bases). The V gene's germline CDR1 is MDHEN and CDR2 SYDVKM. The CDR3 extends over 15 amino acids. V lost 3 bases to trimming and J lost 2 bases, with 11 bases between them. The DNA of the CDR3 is TGTGCCAGCAGTTTGGGGCTGAGTACCTACAATGAGCAGTTCTTC. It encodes CASSLGLSTYNEQFF.

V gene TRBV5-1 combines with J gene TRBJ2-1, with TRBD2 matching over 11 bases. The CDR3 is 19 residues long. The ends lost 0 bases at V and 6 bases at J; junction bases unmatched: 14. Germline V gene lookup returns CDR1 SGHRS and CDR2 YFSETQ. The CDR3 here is CASSLGSTLAGDPGNEQFF. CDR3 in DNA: TGCGCCAGCAGCTTGGGATCTACACTAGCGGGGGACCCCGGCAATGAGCAGTTCTTC.

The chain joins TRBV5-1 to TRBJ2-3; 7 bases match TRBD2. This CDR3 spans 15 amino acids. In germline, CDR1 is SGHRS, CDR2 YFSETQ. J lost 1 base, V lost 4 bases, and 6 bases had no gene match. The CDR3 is CASSPGLVRTDTQYF. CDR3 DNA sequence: TGCGCCAGCAGCCCCGGACTAGTCCGCACAGATACGCAGTATTTT.

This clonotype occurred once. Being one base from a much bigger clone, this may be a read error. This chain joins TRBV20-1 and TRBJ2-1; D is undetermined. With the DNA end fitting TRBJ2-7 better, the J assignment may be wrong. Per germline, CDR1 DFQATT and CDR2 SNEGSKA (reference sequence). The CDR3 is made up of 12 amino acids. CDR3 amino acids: CSAPYRHNEQYF. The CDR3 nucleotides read TGCAGTGCTCCCTATCGCCACAATGAGCAGTACTTC.

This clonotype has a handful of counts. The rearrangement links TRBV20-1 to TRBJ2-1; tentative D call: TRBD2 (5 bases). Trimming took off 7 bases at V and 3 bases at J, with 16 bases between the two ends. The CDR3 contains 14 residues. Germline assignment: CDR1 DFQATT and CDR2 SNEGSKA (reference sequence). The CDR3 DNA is TGCAGTGTCAAGGCCGCGACTATCTACAATGAGCAGTTCTTC. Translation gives CSVKAATIYNEQFF.

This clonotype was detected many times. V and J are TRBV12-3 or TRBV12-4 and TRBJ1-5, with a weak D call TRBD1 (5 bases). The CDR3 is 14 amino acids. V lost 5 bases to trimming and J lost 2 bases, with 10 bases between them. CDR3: CASSPGPGNQPQHF. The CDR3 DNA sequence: TGTGCCAGCAGTCCGGGGCCGGGCAATCAGCCCCAGCATTTT.

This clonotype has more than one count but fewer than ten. This chain's CDR3 is CASSRRRSTDTQYF. The CDR3 DNA follows: TGTGCCAGCAGCCGAAGACGGAGCACAGATACGCAGTATTTT. The V call is TRBV7-2, the J call TRBJ2-3; no reliable D call. Germline V lookup: CDR1 SGHTA, CDR2 FQGNSA. V gave up 5 bases and J gave up 0 bases, with 9 bases separating them. The CDR3 runs 14 residues.

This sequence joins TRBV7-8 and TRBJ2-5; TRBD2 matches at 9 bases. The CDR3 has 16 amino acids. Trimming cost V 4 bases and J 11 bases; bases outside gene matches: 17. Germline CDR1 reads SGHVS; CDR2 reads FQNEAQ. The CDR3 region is CASSSLAGDPGVEQYF. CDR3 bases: TGTGCCAGCAGCTCCTTAGCGGGAGACCCCGGGGTTGAGCAGTACTTC.

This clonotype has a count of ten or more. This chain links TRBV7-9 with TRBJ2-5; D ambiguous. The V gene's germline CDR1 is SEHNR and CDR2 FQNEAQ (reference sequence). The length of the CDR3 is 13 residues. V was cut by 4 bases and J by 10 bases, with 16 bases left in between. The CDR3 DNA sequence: TGTGCCAGCAGCTCTTGGACGGGTTGGGACCAGTACTTC. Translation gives CASSSWTGWDQYF.

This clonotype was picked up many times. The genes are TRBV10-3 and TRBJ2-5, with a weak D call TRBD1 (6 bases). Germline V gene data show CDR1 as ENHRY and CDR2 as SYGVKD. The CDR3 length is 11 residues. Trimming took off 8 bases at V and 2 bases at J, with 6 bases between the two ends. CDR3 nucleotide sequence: TGTGCCATCGGACAGCAAGAGACCCAGTACTTC. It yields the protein CAIGQQETQYF.

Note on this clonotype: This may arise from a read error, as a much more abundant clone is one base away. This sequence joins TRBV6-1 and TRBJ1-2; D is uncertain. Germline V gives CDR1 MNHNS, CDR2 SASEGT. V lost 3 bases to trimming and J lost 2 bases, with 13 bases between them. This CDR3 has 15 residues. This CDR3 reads CASSDPCKGNYGYTF. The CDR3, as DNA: TGTGCCAGCAGTGACCCCTGTAAGGGAAACTATGGCTACACCTTC.

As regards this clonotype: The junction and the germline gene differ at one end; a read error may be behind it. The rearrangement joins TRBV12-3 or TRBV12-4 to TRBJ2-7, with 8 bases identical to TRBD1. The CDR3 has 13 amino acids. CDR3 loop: CASRLGQGYEQYF. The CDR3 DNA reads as TGTGCCAGCAGGTTAGGACAGGGATACGAGCAGTACTTC.

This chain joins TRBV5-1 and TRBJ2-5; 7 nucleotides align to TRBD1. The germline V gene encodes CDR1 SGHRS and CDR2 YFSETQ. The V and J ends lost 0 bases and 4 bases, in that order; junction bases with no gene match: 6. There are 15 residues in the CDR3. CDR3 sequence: CASSLVTGPRETQYF. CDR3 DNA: TGCGCCAGCAGCTTGGTGACAGGGCCACGAGAGACCCAGTACTTC.